The sequence of this T cell receptor (beta chain) was determined in a study of T cell repertoires in cytomegalovirus infection. For the study at large: Selection of CMV epitopes for the study included recently identified HLA-C-restricted and well-studied HLA-B-restricted ones. TCR beta signatures that were public indicated CMV infection and matching HLA type.

Broader study findings: Individuals carrying CMV plus the relevant HLA were identified by cumulative frequency of public TCR beta families. CMV-specific HLA-C-restricted TCR beta clonotypes dominated the ex vivo response.

In its sample, this clonotype was seen many times. The antigen remains undetermined. TCRdb processed the reads anew with MiXCR; each CDR3 protein has one entry. The sample gives under 350,000 distinct CDR3 sequences, under 25% of which show up once; approximately 20% is in the top ten. Germline trimming cut 3 bases from V and 9 bases from J; bases unmatched to any gene: 13. Germline CDR1 and CDR2: MNHEY and SVGEGT. The CDR3 covers 17 residues. V gene TRBV6-2 or TRBV6-3 combines with J gene TRBJ2-7; 14 bases are shared with TRBD2. The material was cultured PBMCs, obtained from culture after CMV antigen stimulation. This clonotype was obtained from a human donor in good health (CMV status not recorded). Some clones in this sample may be carry-over from other donors' samples. The CDR3 sequence: CASSYSSEGLAGEWQYV. CDR3 coding DNA: TGTGCCAGCAGTTATTCATCCGAGGGACTAGCGGGAGAGTGGCAGTACGTC.